This T cell receptor beta chain was identified in a study of blood T cell repertoires in COVID-19. Study in general: Samples came from the United States, Italy and Spain, spanning acute and convalescent COVID-19. T cells, B-cell-depleted T cells, or PBMCs supplied cDNA or gDNA.

How the authors handled the data: Estimates of nucleated cell counts were drawn from the amplification of reference gene primers. This table comes from immunoSEQ multiplex PCR, and its TCRdb copy is limited to in-frame clones, with some not included. V and J calls and clone size are those listed in that table; D and trimming were worked out from the DNA. The data show 99,000 or so clones, roughly 84% seen once. V shed 1 base and J 0 bases; nucleotides not matched to a gene: 6. Germline CDR1 reads KGHDR; CDR2 reads SFDVKD. The CDR3 is 20 amino acids. Material for sequencing was peripheral blood. This sequence was found in a man in his 70s with active or convalescent COVID-19. V is TRBV24-1 and J is TRBJ2-2; 14 bases are shared with TRBD2. The CDR3 is CATSDLGTSGGPSNTGELFF. In nucleotides, the CDR3 is TGTGCCACCAGTGATTTAGGGACTAGCGGGGGCCCCTCGAACACCGGGGAGCTGTTTTTT.